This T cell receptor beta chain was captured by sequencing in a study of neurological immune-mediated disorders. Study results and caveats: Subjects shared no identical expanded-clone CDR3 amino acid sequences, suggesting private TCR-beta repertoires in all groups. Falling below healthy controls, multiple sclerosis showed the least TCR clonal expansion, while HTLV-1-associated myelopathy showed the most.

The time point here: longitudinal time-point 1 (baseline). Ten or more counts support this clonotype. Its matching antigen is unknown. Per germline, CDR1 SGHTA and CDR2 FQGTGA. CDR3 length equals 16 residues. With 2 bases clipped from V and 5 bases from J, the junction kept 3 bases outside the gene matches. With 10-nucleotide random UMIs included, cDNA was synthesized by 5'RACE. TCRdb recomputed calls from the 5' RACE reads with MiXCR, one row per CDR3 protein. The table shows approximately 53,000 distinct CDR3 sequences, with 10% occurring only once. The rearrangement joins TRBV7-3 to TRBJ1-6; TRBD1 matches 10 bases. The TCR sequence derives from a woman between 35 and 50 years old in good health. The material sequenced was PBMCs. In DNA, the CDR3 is TGTGCCAGCAGCTTACAGGGACAGGGGAATAATTCACCCCTCCACTTT. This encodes CASSLQGQGNNSPLHF.